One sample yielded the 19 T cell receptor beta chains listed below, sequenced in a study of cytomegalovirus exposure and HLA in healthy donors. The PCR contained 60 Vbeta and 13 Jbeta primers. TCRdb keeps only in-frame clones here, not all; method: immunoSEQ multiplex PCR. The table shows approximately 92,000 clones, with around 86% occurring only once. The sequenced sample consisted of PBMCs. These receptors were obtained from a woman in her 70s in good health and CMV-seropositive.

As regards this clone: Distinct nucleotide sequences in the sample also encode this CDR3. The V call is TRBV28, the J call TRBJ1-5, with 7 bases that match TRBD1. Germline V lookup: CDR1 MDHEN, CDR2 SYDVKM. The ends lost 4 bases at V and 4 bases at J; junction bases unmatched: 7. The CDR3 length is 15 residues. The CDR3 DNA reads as TGTGCCAGCAGTTACTCGGACAGGCTGAATCAGCCCCAGCATTTT. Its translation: CASSYSDRLNQPQHF. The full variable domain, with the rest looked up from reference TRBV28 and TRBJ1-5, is DVKVTQSSRYLVKRTGEKVFLECVQDMDHENMFWYRQDPGLGLRLIYFSYDVKMKEKGDIPEGYSVSREKKERFSLILESASTNQTSMYLCASSYSDRLNQPQHFGDGTRLSIL.

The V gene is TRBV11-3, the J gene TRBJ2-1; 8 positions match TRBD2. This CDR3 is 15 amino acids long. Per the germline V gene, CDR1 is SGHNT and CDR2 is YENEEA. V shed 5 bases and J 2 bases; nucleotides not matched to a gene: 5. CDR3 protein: CASSPRREAYNEQFF. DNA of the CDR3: TGTGCCAGCAGCCCACGGCGGGAGGCCTACAATGAGCAGTTCTTC. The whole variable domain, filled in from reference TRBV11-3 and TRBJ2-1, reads EAGVVQSPRYKIIEKKQPVAFWCNPISGHNTLYWYLQNLGQGPELLIRYENEEAVDDSQLPKDRFSAERLKGVDSTLKIQPAELGDSAVYLCASSPRREAYNEQFFGPGTRLTVL.

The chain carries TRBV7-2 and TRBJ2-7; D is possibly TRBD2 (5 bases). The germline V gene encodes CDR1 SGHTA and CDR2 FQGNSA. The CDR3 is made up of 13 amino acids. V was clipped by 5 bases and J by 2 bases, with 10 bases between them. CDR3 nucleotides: TGTGCCAGCAGCCCGACTACTACCTACGAGCAGTACTTC. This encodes CASSPTTTYEQYF. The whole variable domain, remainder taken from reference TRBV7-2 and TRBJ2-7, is GAGVSQSPSNKVTEKGKDVELRCDPISGHTALYWYRQSLGQGLEFLIYFQGNSAPDKSGLPSDRFSAERTGGSVSTLTIQRTQQEDSAVYLCASSPTTTYEQYFGPGTRLTVT.

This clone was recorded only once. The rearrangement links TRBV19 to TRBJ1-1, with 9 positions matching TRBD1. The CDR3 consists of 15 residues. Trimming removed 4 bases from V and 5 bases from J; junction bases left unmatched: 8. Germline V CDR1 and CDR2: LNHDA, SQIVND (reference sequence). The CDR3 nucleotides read TGTGCCAGTAGTACGAAATACAGGGGGCGAACTGAAGCTTTCTTT. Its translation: CASSTKYRGRTEAFF.

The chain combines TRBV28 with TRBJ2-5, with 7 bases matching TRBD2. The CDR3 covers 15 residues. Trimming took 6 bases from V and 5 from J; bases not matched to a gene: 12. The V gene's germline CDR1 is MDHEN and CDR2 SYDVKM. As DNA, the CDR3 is TGTGCCAGCAGCCCCCGCGGGGGTAGAAAGGAGACCCAGTACTTC. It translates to CASSPRGGRKETQYF.

For the CDR3, the DNA is TGTGCCAGCAGCCCGAAAGGGGAAAACATTCAGTACTTC. Translation: CASSPKGENIQYF. The chain uses TRBV5-4 and TRBJ2-4; TRBD1 might be the D (5 bases). Trimming stripped 4 bases from V and 5 bases from J, with 10 bases between. CDR1 is SGHNT and CDR2 is YYREEE in the germline V gene (reference sequence). CDR3 size: 13 residues. Drawing the rest from reference TRBV5-4 and TRBJ2-4, the complete variable domain is ETGVTQSPTHLIKTRGQQVTLRCSSQSGHNTVSWYQQALGQGPQFIFQYYREEENGRGNFPPRFSGLQFPNYSSELNVNALELDDSALYLCASSPKGENIQYFGAGTRLSVL.

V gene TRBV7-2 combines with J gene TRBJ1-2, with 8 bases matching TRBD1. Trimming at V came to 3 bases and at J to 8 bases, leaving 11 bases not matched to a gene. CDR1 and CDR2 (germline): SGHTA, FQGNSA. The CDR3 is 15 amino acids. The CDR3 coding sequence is TGTGCCAGCAGCTTCAGAGACAGGGGCACTCGAGGCTACACCTTC. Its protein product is CASSFRDRGTRGYTF.

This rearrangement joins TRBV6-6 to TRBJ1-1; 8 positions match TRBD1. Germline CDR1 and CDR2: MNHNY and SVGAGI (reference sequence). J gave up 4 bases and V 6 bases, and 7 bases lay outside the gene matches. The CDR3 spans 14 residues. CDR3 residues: CASSWDRRTTEAFF. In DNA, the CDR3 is TGTGCCAGCAGCTGGGACAGGAGAACCACTGAAGCTTTCTTT.

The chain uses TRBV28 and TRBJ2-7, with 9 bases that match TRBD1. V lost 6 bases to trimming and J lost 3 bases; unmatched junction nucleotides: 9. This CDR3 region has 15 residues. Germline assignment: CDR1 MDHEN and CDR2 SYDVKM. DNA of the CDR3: TGTGCCAGCAGCTGGGGGGGGACAGGGATCTACGAGCAGTACTTC. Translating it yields CASSWGGTGIYEQYF.

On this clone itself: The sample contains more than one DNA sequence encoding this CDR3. As DNA, the CDR3 is TGTGCCAGCAGTTTAAGTAGCAGGGGGGCTAACTATGGCTACACCTTC. Translation: CASSLSSRGANYGYTF. This rearrangement joins TRBV28 to TRBJ1-2, with 7 bases identical to TRBD1. The V and J ends lost 2 bases and 0 bases, in that order; junction bases with no gene match: 6. Germline lookup yields CDR1 MDHEN and CDR2 SYDVKM. The CDR3 loop spans 16 amino acids.

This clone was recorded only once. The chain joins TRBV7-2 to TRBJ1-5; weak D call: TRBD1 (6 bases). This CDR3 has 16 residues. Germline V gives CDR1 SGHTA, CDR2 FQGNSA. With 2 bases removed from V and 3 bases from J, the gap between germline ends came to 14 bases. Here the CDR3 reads CASSLWGAGANQPQHF. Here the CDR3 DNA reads TGTGCCAGCAGCTTATGGGGGGCGGGGGCCAATCAGCCCCAGCATTTT.

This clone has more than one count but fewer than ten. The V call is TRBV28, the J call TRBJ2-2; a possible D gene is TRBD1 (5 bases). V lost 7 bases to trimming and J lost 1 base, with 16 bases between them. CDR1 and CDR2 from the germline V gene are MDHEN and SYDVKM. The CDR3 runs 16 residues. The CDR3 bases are TGTGCCAGCACCCTTCCTCTTACAGGGAACACCGGGGAGCTGTTTTTT. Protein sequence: CASTLPLTGNTGELFF.

CDR3 residues: CASSSISGSLAEQFF. The CDR3, as DNA: TGTGCCAGCAGCTCCATTTCCGGGTCACTCGCAGAGCAGTTCTTC. The rearrangement links TRBV7-3 to TRBJ2-1; D not resolved. Looked up from germline, CDR1 is SGHTA and CDR2 is FQGTGA. CDR3 size: 15 residues. With 4 bases removed from V and 10 bases from J, the gap between germline ends came to 20 bases.

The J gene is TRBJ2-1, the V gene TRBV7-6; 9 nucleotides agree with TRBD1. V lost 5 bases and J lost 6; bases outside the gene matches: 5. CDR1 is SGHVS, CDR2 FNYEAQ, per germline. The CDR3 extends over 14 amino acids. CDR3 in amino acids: CASSPTGQGNEQFF. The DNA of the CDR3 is TGTGCCAGCAGCCCGACGGGACAGGGCAATGAGCAGTTCTTC. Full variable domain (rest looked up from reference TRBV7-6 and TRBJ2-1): GAGVSQSPRYKVTKRGQDVALRCDPISGHVSLYWYRQALGQGPEFLTYFNYEAQQDKSGLPNDRFSAERPEGSISTLTIQRTEQRDSAMYRCASSPTGQGNEQFFGPGTRLTVL.

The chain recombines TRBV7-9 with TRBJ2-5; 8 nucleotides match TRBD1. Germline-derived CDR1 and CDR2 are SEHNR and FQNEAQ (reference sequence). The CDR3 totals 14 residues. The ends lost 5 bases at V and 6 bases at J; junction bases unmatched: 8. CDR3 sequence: CASSPGTGRKTQYF. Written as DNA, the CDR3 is TGTGCCAGCAGCCCAGGGACAGGCAGAAAGACCCAGTACTTC.

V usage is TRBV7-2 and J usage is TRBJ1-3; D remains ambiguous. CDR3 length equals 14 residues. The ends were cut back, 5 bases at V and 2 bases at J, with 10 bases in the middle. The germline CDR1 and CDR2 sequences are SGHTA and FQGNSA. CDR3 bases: TGTGCCAGCAGCGTCACGGTGGCTGGAAACACCATATATTTT. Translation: CASSVTVAGNTIYF. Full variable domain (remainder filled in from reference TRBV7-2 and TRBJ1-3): GAGVSQSPSNKVTEKGKDVELRCDPISGHTALYWYRQSLGQGLEFLIYFQGNSAPDKSGLPSDRFSAERTGGSVSTLTIQRTQQEDSAVYLCASSVTVAGNTIYFGEGSWLTVV.

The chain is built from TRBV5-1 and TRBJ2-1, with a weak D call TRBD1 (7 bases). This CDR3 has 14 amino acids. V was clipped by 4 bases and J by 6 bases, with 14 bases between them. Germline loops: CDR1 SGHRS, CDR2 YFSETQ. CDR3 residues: CASSVRGAINEQFF. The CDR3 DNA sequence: TGCGCCAGCAGCGTCAGGGGGGCAATCAATGAGCAGTTCTTC.

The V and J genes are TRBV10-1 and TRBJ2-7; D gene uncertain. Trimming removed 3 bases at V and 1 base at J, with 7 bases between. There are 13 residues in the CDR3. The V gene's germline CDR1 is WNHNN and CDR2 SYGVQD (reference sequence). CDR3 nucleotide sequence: TGCGCCAGCAGTGATAGCCGATCCTACGAGCAGTACTTC. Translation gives CASSDSRSYEQYF.

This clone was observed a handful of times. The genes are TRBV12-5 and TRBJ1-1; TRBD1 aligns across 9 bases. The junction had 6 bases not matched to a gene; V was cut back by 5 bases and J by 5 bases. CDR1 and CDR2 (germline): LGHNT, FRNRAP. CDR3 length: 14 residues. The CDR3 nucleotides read TGTGCTAGTGGTGGGACAGGGAGAGGAACTGAAGCTTTCTTT. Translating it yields CASGGTGRGTEAFF.